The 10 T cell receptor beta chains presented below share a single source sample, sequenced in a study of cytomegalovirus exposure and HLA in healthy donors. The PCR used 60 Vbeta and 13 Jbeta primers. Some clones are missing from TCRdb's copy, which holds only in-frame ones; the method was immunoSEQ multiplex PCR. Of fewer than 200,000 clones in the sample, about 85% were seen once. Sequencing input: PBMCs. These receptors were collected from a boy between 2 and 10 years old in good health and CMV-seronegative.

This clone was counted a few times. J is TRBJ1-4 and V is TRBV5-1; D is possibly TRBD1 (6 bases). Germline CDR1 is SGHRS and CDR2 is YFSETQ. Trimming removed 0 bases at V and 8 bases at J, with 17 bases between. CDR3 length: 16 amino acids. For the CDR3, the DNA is TGCGCCAGCAGCTTGGACAGGGTAGGCCCGGGAGAAAAACTGTTTTTT. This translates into CASSLDRVGPGEKLFF.

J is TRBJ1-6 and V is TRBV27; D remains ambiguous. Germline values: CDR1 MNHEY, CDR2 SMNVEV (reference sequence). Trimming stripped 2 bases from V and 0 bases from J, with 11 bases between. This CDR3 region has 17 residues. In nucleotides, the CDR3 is TGTGCCAGCAGTTTAGATCAGGATAGCTCCTATAATTCACCCCTCCACTTT. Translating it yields CASSLDQDSSYNSPLHF.

This CDR3 is CASSLGQALGEQYF. The CDR3 region has the DNA TGTGCCAGCAGTTTGGGACAGGCCCTTGGGGAGCAGTACTTC. V is TRBV28 and J is TRBJ2-7; 8 positions match TRBD1. Germline CDR1 is MDHEN and CDR2 is SYDVKM. After removal of 3 bases from V and 7 bases from J, the junction contained 8 bases not matched to a gene. The CDR3 totals 14 residues.

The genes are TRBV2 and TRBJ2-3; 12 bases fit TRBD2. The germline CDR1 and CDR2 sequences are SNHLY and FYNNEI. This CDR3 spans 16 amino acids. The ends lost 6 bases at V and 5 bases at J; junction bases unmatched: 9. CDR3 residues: CASRRGLAGAGDTQYF. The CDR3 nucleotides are TGTGCCAGCAGGCGGGGACTAGCGGGTGCGGGAGATACGCAGTATTTT.

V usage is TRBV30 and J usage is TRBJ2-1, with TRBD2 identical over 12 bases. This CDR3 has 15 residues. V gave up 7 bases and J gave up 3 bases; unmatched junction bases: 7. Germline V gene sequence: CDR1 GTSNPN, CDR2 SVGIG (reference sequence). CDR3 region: CALTSGSLLYNEQFF. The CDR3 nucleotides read TGTGCCTTGACTAGCGGGAGCCTACTCTACAATGAGCAGTTCTTC.

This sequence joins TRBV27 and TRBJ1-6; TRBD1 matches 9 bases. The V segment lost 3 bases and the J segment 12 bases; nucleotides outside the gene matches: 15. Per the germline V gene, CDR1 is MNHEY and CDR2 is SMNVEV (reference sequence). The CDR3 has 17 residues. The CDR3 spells CASSFQQGAWGELPLHF. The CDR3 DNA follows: TGTGCCAGCAGTTTTCAACAGGGGGCCTGGGGAGAATTACCCCTCCACTTT.

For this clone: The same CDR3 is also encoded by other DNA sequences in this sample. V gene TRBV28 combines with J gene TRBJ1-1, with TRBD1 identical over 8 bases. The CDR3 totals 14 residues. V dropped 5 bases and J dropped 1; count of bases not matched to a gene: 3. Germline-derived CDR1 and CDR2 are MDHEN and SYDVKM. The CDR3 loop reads CASSPGTGNTEAFF. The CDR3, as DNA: TGTGCCAGCAGTCCTGGGACAGGGAACACTGAAGCTTTCTTT.

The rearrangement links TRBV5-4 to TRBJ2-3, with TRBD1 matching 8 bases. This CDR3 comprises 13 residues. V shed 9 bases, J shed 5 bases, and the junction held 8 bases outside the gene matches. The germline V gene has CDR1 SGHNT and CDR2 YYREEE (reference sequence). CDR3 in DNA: TGTGCCATTTTGAGACAGGGGAGAGATACGCAGTATTTT. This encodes CAILRQGRDTQYF.

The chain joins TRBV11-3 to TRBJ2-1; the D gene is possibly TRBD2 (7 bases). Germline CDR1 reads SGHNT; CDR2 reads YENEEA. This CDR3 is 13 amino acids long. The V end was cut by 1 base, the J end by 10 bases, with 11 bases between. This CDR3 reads CASSLVGGGEQFF. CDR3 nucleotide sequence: TGTGCCAGCAGCTTAGTGGGGGGGGGCGAGCAGTTCTTC.

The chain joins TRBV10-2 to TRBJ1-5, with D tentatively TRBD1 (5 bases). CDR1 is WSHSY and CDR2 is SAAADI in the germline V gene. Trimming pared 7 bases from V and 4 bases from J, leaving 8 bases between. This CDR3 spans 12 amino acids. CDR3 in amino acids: CASKQANQPQHF. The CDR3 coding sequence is TGCGCCAGCAAACAGGCTAATCAGCCCCAGCATTTT.